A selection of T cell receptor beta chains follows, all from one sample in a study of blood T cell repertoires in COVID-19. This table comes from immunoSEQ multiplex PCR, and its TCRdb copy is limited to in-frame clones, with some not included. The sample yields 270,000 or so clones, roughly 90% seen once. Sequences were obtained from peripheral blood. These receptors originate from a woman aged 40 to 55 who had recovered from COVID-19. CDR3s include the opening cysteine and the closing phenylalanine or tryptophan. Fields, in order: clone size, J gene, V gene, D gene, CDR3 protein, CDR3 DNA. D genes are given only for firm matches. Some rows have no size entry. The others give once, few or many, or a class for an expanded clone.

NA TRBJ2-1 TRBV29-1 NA CSPRLGSYNEQFF TGCAGCCCGAGACTCGGATCCTACAATGAGCAGTTCTTC
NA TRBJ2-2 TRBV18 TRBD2 CASSPSTLAGGITGELFF TGTGCCAGCTCACCATCGACACTAGCGGGAGGGATCACCGGGGAGCTGTTTTTT
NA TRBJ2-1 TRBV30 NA CAWTRANSYNEQFF TGTGCCTGGACCAGGGCGAACTCCTACAATGAGCAGTTCTTC
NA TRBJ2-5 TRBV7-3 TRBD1 CASSLGQGAQETQYF TGTGCCAGCAGCTTGGGACAGGGGGCCCAAGAGACCCAGTACTTC
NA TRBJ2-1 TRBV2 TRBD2 CASSEFPSGTYNEQFF TGTGCCAGCAGTGAATTCCCTAGCGGGACTTACAATGAGCAGTTCTTC
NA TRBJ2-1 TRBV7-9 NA CASTPPQDEQFF TGTGCCAGCACCCCACCCCAGGATGAGCAGTTCTTC
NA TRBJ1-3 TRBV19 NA CASISPARPGNTIYF TGTGCCAGTATTTCACCGGCGAGGCCGGGAAACACCATATATTTT
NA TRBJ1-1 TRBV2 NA CASSFREAFF TGTGCCAGCAGCTTCAGGGAAGCTTTCTTT
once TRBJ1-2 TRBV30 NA CAWIGDTGYTF TGTGCCTGGATAGGGGACACGGGCTACACCTTC
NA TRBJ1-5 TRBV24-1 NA CATSYSNSNQPQHF TGTGCCACCAGTTATTCTAATAGCAATCAGCCCCAGCATTTT
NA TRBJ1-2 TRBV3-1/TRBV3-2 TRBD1 CASSQNRGQGYGYTF TGTGCCAGCAGCCAAAACAGAGGACAGGGCTATGGCTACACCTTC